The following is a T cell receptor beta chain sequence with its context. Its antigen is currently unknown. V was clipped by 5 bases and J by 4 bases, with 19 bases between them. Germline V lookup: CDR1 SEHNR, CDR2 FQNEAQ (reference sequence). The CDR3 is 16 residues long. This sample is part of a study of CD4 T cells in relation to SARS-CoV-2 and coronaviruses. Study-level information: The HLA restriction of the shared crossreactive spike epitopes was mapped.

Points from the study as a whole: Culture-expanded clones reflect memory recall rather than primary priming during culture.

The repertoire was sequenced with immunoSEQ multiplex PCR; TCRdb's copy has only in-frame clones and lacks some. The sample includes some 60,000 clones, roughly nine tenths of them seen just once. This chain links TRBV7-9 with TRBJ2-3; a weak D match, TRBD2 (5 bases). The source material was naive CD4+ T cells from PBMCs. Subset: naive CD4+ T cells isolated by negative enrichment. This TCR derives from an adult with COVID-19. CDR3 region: CASSPGLLARADTQYF. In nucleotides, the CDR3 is TGTGCCAGCAGCCCAGGACTCCTCGCTCGGGCAGATACGCAGTATTTT.